Shown below are 27 T cell receptor beta chains from a single sample sequenced in a study of shared clonotypes between healthy human individuals. TCRdb keeps only in-frame clones here, not all; method: immunoSEQ multiplex PCR. Of about 580,000 clones in the sample, roughly 98% were seen once. Naive CD8 cells were CD45RO-negative, positively selected for CCR7, excluding terminally differentiated effector memory CD45RA+ cells. The material sequenced was naive CD8+ T cells sorted from blood. These receptors came from a man younger than 45 in good health.

This rearrangement joins TRBV28 to TRBJ2-7, with D tentatively TRBD1 (5 bases). The germline V and J ends were trimmed by 3 bases and 0 bases, with 15 bases remaining between them. This CDR3 has 16 amino acids. CDR1 MDHEN and CDR2 SYDVKM come from the germline V gene. For the CDR3, the DNA is TGTGCCAGCAGTTTCGTCGGACACCTAAGCTCCTACGAGCAGTACTTC. This encodes CASSFVGHLSSYEQYF.

J is TRBJ2-5 and V is TRBV5-8; no firm D call. The CDR3 runs to 14 residues. Looked up from germline, CDR1 is SGHTS and CDR2 is YDEGEE. Trimming removed 0 bases from V and 0 bases from J, with 6 bases in between. The CDR3 DNA follows: TGTGCCAGCAGCTTGGGTGGCGACCAAGAGACCCAGTACTTC. It translates to CASSLGGDQETQYF. The full variable domain, with the rest looked up from reference TRBV5-8 and TRBJ2-5, is EAGVTQSPTHLIKTRGQQATLRCSPISGHTSVYWYQQALGLGLQFLLWYDEGEERNRGNFPPRFSGRQFPNYSSELNVNALELEDSALYLCASSLGGDQETQYFGPGTRLLVL.

The DNA of the CDR3 is TGTGCCAGCTGCCTCGGACAGGGTGTAGCCGGGGAGCTGTTTTTT. Encoded protein: CASCLGQGVAGELFF. This rearrangement joins TRBV5-5 to TRBJ2-2, with 8 nucleotides matching TRBD1. This CDR3 spans 15 amino acids. The junction had 11 bases not matched to a gene; V was cut back by 7 bases and J by 6 bases. Looked up from germline, CDR1 is SGHKS and CDR2 is YYEKEE (reference sequence).

This clone has just one count. This chain links TRBV2 with TRBJ1-5; D ambiguous. This CDR3 has 13 amino acids. The germline V gene has CDR1 SNHLY and CDR2 FYNNEI. V was clipped by 5 bases and J by 3 bases, with 8 bases between them. CDR3 nucleotides: TGTGCCAGCAGTCCCTCCTTCAATCAGCCCCAGCATTTT. Its translation is CASSPSFNQPQHF.

The CDR3 loop reads CASSLNVGRGLTGELFF. CDR3 nucleotide sequence: TGTGCCAGCAGCTTGAATGTCGGCAGGGGGCTGACCGGGGAGCTGTTTTTT. This sequence joins TRBV5-6 and TRBJ2-2, with 8 nucleotides matching TRBD1. The CDR3 runs to 17 residues. CDR1 SGHDT and CDR2 YYEEEE come from the germline V gene. Trimming took 1 base from V and 5 from J; bases not matched to a gene: 10.

The chain couples TRBV7-2 to TRBJ2-1; 9 bases line up with TRBD2. CDR3 length equals 17 residues. Germline CDR1 reads SGHTA; CDR2 reads FQGNSA. The V segment lost 1 base and the J segment 4 bases; nucleotides outside the gene matches: 8. In DNA, the CDR3 is TGTGCCAGCAGCTTAGAAGGGACTAGCCGCCCGTACAATGAGCAGTTCTTC. Residues: CASSLEGTSRPYNEQFF.

J is TRBJ2-1 and V is TRBV11-2; D unclear. The CDR3 totals 15 residues. Trimming shortened V by 4 bases and J by 2 bases, and 12 bases separated the two germline ends. Germline V gene sequence: CDR1 SGHAT, CDR2 FQNNGV. CDR3 sequence (DNA): TGTGCCAGCAGCTCGAACCTCCTAGCCTACAATGAGCAGTTCTTC. Translation: CASSSNLLAYNEQFF.

The V call is TRBV5-4, the J call TRBJ2-7; TRBD1 aligns across 9 bases. V trimming: 6 bases; J trimming: 2 bases; junction bases outside the gene matches: 9. In germline, CDR1 is SGHNT, CDR2 YYREEE (reference sequence). CDR3 length: 15 residues. CDR3: CASTQTGTGTYEQYF. CDR3 DNA sequence: TGTGCCAGCACCCAAACCGGGACAGGGACCTACGAGCAGTACTTC.

V is TRBV2 and J is TRBJ1-5; D call uncertain. Germline loops: CDR1 SNHLY, CDR2 FYNNEI. This CDR3 has 14 amino acids. The V and J ends lost 7 bases and 0 bases respectively, with 10 bases between them. DNA for the CDR3: TGTGCCAGCACGGGCGGGGATAGCAATCAGCCCCAGCATTTT. As protein: CASTGGDSNQPQHF. Full variable domain (remainder filled in from reference TRBV2 and TRBJ1-5): EPEVTQTPSHQVTQMGQEVILRCVPISNHLYFYWYRQILGQKVEFLVSFYNNEISEKSEIFDDQFSVERPDGSNFTLKIRSTKLEDSAMYFCASTGGDSNQPQHFGDGTRLSIL.

The gene calls are TRBV7-9 and TRBJ2-7; D possibly corresponds to TRBD1 (5 bases). From germline, CDR1 is SEHNR and CDR2 FQNEAQ (reference sequence). The CDR3 is 16 amino acids. V dropped 4 bases and J dropped 4 bases, with 20 bases sitting between them. The CDR3 DNA is TGTGCCAGCAGCTCCCAGGGTATGATGGATCAATACGAGCAGTACTTC. It specifies CASSSQGMMDQYEQYF.

The chain recombines TRBV7-9 with TRBJ2-3; D may match TRBD1 or TRBD2 (5 bases each). Germline CDR1 is SEHNR and CDR2 is FQNEAQ (reference sequence). V lost 10 bases and J lost 4, with 15 bases in between. CDR3 length: 13 residues. The CDR3 DNA sequence: TGTGCCACCTCGGGGAAGGGACCAGATACGCAGTATTTT. Translated, it gives CATSGKGPDTQYF.

V is TRBV29-1 and J is TRBJ2-3; TRBD2 agrees at 8 bases. Germline V lookup: CDR1 SQVTM, CDR2 ANQGSEA. Trimming removed 7 bases from V and 0 bases from J; junction bases left unmatched: 9. The CDR3 runs to 15 residues. This chain's CDR3 is CSGGLERSSTDTQYF. The CDR3 DNA reads TGCAGCGGGGGACTAGAGCGGTCTAGCACAGATACGCAGTATTTT.

The rearrangement joins TRBV11-2 to TRBJ2-7; no reliable D call. Trimming stripped 9 bases from V and 0 bases from J, with 12 bases between. This CDR3 has 13 residues. In germline, CDR1 is SGHAT, CDR2 FQNNGV. This CDR3 reads CASSTGRSYEQYF. The DNA of the CDR3 is TGTGCCAGTTCGACTGGGCGCTCCTACGAGCAGTACTTC.

This clone was seen only once. This chain joins TRBV4-1 and TRBJ2-5; D remains unclear. There are 11 residues in the CDR3. V was pared by 3 bases and J by 13 bases, with 12 bases between. Germline CDR1 and CDR2: MGHRA and YSYEKL. This chain's CDR3 is CASSQAGSMYF. In DNA form, the CDR3 reads TGCGCCAGCAGCCAGGCCGGAAGCATGTACTTC.

This clone has only one observation. The CDR3 DNA follows: TGCGCCAGCAGCCAAGCCCCTAACACAGTGTTCACCTACGAGCAGTACTTC. Translating gives CASSQAPNTVFTYEQYF. V gene TRBV4-1 combines with J gene TRBJ2-7; D is uncertain. CDR1 and CDR2 from the germline V gene are MGHRA and YSYEKL. The V gene lost 1 base and the J gene lost 2 bases, with 18 bases spanning the gap. This CDR3 is built from 17 residues.

This rearrangement joins TRBV20-1 to TRBJ1-1; D gene ambiguous. V lost 0 bases and J lost 11, with 10 bases in between. This CDR3 is 11 amino acids long. Germline-derived CDR1 and CDR2 are DFQATT and SNEGSKA (reference sequence). Here the CDR3 reads CSAREVGEAFF. The CDR3 DNA sequence: TGCAGTGCTAGAGAGGTTGGGGAGGCTTTCTTT.

The rearrangement joins TRBV5-4 to TRBJ2-7; 13 nucleotides align to TRBD2. CDR1 is SGHNT, CDR2 YYREEE, per germline (reference sequence). The CDR3 spans 16 residues. Trimming cost V 3 bases and J 2 bases; bases outside gene matches: 5. CDR3: CASSSGLAGVTYEQYF. DNA of the CDR3: TGTGCCAGCAGCTCAGGACTAGCGGGAGTGACCTACGAGCAGTACTTC.

This chain's CDR3 is CASSDGGVPGYTF. In DNA form, the CDR3 reads TGTGCCAGCAGCGACGGGGGGGTTCCTGGCTACACCTTC. The V gene is TRBV9, the J gene TRBJ1-2, with D maybe TRBD1 (5 bases). This CDR3 comprises 13 residues. Between the trimmed V and J ends, which lost 3 bases and 7 bases, there was a span of 13 bases. Germline-derived CDR1 and CDR2 are SGDLS and YYNGEE. The full variable domain, with the rest looked up from reference TRBV9 and TRBJ1-2, is DSGVTQTPKHLITATGQRVTLRCSPRSGDLSVYWYQQSLDQGLQFLIQYYNGEERAKGNILERFSAQQFPDLHSELNLSSLELGDSALYFCASSDGGVPGYTFGSGTRLTVV.

The chain links TRBV10-1 to TRBJ2-1; 8 bases fit TRBD2. Trimming took 3 bases from V and 4 from J; bases not matched to a gene: 2. This CDR3 has 14 residues. Germline V lookup: CDR1 WNHNN, CDR2 SYGVQD (reference sequence). CDR3 amino acids: CASSDQREYNEQFF. The CDR3 DNA reads as TGCGCCAGCAGTGACCAGCGGGAGTACAATGAGCAGTTCTTC.

V and J are TRBV15 and TRBJ2-7; D unresolved. Deletions cut 4 bases from V and 1 base from J, with 8 bases between. The germline V gene has CDR1 LNHNV and CDR2 YYDKDF (reference sequence). The CDR3 loop spans 13 amino acids. This CDR3 reads CATSIRYSYEQYF. DNA of the CDR3: TGTGCCACCAGCATAAGGTATTCCTACGAGCAGTACTTC.

The gene calls are TRBV4-1 and TRBJ2-7, with 10 bases that match TRBD1. There are 15 residues in the CDR3. With V trimmed by 4 bases and J by 5 bases, 8 bases remained unmatched. CDR1 and CDR2 from the germline V gene are MGHRA and YSYEKL. CDR3: CASSPDRGRMDEQYF. CDR3 DNA: TGCGCCAGCAGCCCCGACAGGGGGCGAATGGACGAGCAGTACTTC.

The chain is built from TRBV10-2 and TRBJ2-7; TRBD2 matches 10 bases. The V segment lost 2 bases and the J segment 2 bases; nucleotides outside the gene matches: 0. This CDR3 has 14 amino acids. The germline CDR1 and CDR2 sequences are WSHSY and SAAADI. CDR3 sequence: CASSELAGAYEQYF. CDR3 coding DNA: TGCGCCAGCAGTGAGCTAGCGGGAGCCTACGAGCAGTACTTC.

The J gene is TRBJ2-3, the V gene TRBV2; perhaps TRBD1 as D (5 bases). Looked up from germline, CDR1 is SNHLY and CDR2 is FYNNEI. V was cut by 2 bases and J by 2 bases, with 11 bases left in between. CDR3 size: 15 residues. The CDR3 reads CASSEQGSNTDTQYF. The DNA of the CDR3 is TGTGCCAGCAGTGAACAGGGTTCAAACACAGATACGCAGTATTTT.

V is TRBV9 and J is TRBJ2-7; D is unclear. The germline gives CDR1 SGDLS, CDR2 YYNGEE. V was pared by 1 base and J by 0 bases, with 8 bases between. This CDR3 region has 14 residues. The CDR3 protein is CASSVHQSSYEQYF. The CDR3 DNA reads as TGTGCCAGCAGCGTACACCAAAGCTCCTACGAGCAGTACTTC.

The chain employs TRBV30 and TRBJ2-3, with 14 nucleotides matching TRBD2. The CDR3 has 15 residues. Germline V lookup: CDR1 GTSNPN, CDR2 SVGIG (reference sequence). The ends lost 3 bases at V and 1 base at J; junction bases unmatched: 0. CDR3 amino acids: CAWRGLAGGTDTQYF. The DNA for the CDR3 is TGTGCCTGGAGGGGACTAGCGGGGGGCACAGATACGCAGTATTTT.

This chain uses TRBV9 with TRBJ2-3; 14 bases match TRBD2. The length of the CDR3 is 18 residues. Germline V CDR1 and CDR2: SGDLS, YYNGEE. The J segment lost 3 bases and the V segment lost 4 bases, leaving 10 bases of the junction unmatched. DNA of the CDR3: TGTGCCAGCAGCACGGGACTAGCGGGAGTTTTTATGACAGATACGCAGTATTTT. It is translated as CASSTGLAGVFMTDTQYF.

The chain employs TRBV30 and TRBJ2-2; 7 bases line up with TRBD1. Trimming at V came to 0 bases and at J to 6 bases, leaving 1 base not matched to a gene. CDR1 and CDR2 (germline): GTSNPN, SVGIG (reference sequence). This CDR3 is 13 amino acids long. CDR3 sequence reads: CAWSVQGAGELFF. The CDR3 DNA sequence: TGTGCCTGGAGTGTCCAGGGGGCCGGGGAGCTGTTTTTT.